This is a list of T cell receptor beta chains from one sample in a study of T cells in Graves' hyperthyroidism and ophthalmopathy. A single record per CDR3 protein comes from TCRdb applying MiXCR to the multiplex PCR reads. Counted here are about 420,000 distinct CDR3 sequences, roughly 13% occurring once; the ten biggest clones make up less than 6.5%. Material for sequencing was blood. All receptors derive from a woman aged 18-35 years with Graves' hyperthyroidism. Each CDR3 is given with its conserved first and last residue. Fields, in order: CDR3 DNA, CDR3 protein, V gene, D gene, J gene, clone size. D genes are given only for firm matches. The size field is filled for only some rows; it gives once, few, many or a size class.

TGTGCCAGCAGCTCAGGGGTGGACAGGCGATACAATGAGCAGTTCTTC	CASSSGVDRRYNEQFF	TRBV7-2	TRBD1	TRBJ2-1	NA
TGTGCCAGCAGCTTATGGGTCAGGGATCAAGAGACCCAGTACTTC	CASSLWVRDQETQYF	TRBV7-2	NA	TRBJ2-5	NA
TGTGCCTGGGGGATCTCTGGGGCCAACGTCCTGACTTTC	CAWGISGANVLTF	TRBV30	NA	TRBJ2-6	NA
TGTGCCAGTAGACCGACAGGTAACGCCGGGGAGCTGTTTTTT	CASRPTGNAGELFF	TRBV19	NA	TRBJ2-2	few
TGTGCCTGGAGTGATTACAGGGGGCAGCAGTTCTTC	CAWSDYRGQQFF	TRBV30	TRBD1	TRBJ2-1	many
TGTGCCAGCCAAGCCCCGGGACAGCGCTACGAGCAGTACTTC	CASQAPGQRYEQYF	TRBV6-2/TRBV6-3	TRBD1	TRBJ2-7	many
TGTGCCAGCAGCGTAGGGCAGGGATCGGAGACCCAGTACTTC	CASSVGQGSETQYF	TRBV9	NA	TRBJ2-5	many
TGCGCCAGCAGGGCGGGGGCGAGCGGGGTCTCCACCTACGAGCAGTACTTC	CASRAGASGVSTYEQYF	TRBV5-1	NA	TRBJ2-7	few
TGTGCCAGCAGTGGTCGACAGGCCGGGATTTTTAGCAATCAGCCCCAGCATTTT	CASSGRQAGIFSNQPQHF	TRBV2	NA	TRBJ1-5	many
TGCAGTGCTACCGGGACAGACACAGATACGCAGTATTTT	CSATGTDTDTQYF	TRBV20-1	TRBD1	TRBJ2-3	many
TGTGCCAGCAACATTCAGCGGTCCTACGATGAGCAGTTCTTC	CASNIQRSYDEQFF	TRBV28	NA	TRBJ2-1	NA
TGTGCCAGCAGTTTAGTCGACAGGTTACCCTACGAGCAGTACTTC	CASSLVDRLPYEQYF	TRBV27	NA	TRBJ2-7	many
TGTGCCAGCAGTACAGCGGGAGTTAACACCGGGGAGCTGTTTTTT	CASSTAGVNTGELFF	TRBV28	TRBD2	TRBJ2-2	NA
TGCGCCAGCAGCTTAGTATCAGGGCCCACAGATACGCAGTATTTT	CASSLVSGPTDTQYF	TRBV5-1	NA	TRBJ2-3	many
TGTGCCAGCAGCGTTCGAACCGGGACAGGGGGTGAAAAACTGTTTTTT	CASSVRTGTGGEKLFF	TRBV5-6	TRBD1	TRBJ1-4	NA